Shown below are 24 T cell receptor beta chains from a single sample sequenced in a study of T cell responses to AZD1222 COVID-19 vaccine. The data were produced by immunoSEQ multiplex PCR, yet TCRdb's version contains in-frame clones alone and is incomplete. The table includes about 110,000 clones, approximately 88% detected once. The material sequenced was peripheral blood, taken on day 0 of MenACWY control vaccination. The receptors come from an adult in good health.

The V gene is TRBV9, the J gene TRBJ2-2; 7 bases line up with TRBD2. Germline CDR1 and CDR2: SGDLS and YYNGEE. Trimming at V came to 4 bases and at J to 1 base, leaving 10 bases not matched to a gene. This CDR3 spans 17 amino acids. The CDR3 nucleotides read TGTGCCAGCAGCCCTAGAGGGGCTAGCGGGAACACCGGGGAGCTGTTTTTT. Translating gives CASSPRGASGNTGELFF.

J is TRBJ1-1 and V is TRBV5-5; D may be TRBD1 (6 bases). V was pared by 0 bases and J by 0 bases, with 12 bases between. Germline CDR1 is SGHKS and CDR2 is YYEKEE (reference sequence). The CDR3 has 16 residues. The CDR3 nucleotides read TGTGCCAGCAGCTTGGAACTGGGGGCCATGAACACTGAAGCTTTCTTT. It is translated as CASSLELGAMNTEAFF.

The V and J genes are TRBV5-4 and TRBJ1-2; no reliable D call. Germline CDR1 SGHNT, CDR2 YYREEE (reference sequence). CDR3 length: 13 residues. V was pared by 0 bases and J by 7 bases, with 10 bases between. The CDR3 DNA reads TGTGCCAGCAGCTTGGATTTGGGATCTGGCTACACCTTC. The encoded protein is CASSLDLGSGYTF. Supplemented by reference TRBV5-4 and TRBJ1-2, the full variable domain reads ETGVTQSPTHLIKTRGQQVTLRCSSQSGHNTVSWYQQALGQGPQFIFQYYREEENGRGNFPPRFSGLQFPNYSSELNVNALELDDSALYLCASSLDLGSGYTFGSGTRLTVV.

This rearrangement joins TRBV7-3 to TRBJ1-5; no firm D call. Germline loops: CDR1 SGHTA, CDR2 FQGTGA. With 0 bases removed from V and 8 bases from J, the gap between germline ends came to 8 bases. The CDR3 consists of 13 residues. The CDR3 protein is CASSLTSFEPQHF. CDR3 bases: TGTGCCAGCAGCTTAACGTCATTCGAGCCCCAGCATTTT.

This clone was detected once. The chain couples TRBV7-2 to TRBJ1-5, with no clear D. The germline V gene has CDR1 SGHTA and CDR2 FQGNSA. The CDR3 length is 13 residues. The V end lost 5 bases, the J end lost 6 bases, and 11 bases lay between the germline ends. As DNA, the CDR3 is TGTGCCAGCAGCCCGACGGACGGTCAGCCCCAGCATTTT. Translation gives CASSPTDGQPQHF. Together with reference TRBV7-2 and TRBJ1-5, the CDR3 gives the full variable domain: GAGVSQSPSNKVTEKGKDVELRCDPISGHTALYWYRQSLGQGLEFLIYFQGNSAPDKSGLPSDRFSAERTGGSVSTLTIQRTQQEDSAVYLCASSPTDGQPQHFGDGTRLSIL.

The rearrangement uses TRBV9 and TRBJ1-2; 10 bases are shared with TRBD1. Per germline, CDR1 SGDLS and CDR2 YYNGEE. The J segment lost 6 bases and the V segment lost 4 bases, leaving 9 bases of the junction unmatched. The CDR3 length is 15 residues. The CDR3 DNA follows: TGTGCCAGCAGCATCCGGACAGGGGGAGGAGATGGCTACACCTTC. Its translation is CASSIRTGGGDGYTF.

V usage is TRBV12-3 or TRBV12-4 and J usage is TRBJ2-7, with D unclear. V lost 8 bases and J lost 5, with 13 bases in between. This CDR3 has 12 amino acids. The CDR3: CASAPINHEQYF. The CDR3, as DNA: TGTGCCAGCGCCCCCATTAACCACGAGCAGTACTTC.

The CDR3 nucleotides read TGTGCCAGTAGTATAAACCGGGACAGCTATGGCTACACCTTC. It specifies CASSINRDSYGYTF. The rearrangement links TRBV19 to TRBJ1-2, with 7 bases fitting TRBD1. Germline V gene lookup returns CDR1 LNHDA and CDR2 SQIVND (reference sequence). This CDR3 has 14 amino acids. The ends lost 2 bases at V and 4 bases at J; junction bases unmatched: 4.

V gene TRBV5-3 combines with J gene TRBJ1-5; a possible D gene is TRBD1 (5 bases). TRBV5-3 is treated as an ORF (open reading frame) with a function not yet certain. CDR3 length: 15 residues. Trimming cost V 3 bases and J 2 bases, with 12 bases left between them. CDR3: CARSSSGRGNQPQHF. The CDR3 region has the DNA TGTGCCAGAAGCTCCTCCGGCAGGGGCAATCAGCCCCAGCATTTT.

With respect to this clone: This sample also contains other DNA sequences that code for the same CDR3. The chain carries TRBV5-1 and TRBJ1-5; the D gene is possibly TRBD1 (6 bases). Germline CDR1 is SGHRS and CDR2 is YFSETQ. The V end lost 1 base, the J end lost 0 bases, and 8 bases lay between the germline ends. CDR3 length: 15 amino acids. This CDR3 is CASSLTGNSNQPQHF. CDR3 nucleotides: TGCGCCAGCAGCTTGACAGGGAATAGCAATCAGCCCCAGCATTTT.

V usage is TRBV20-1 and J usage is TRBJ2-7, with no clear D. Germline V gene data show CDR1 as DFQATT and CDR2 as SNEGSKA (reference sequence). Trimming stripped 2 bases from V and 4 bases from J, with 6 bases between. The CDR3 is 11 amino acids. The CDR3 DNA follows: TGCAGTGCTAGACTTGATTACGAGCAGTACTTC. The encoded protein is CSARLDYEQYF.

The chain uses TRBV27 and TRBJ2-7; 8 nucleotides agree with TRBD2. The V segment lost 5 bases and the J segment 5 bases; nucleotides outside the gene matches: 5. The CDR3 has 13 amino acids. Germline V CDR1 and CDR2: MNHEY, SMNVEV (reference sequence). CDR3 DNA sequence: TGTGCCAGCAGTCCGTACGGGGGGGACGAGCAGTACTTC. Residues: CASSPYGGDEQYF.

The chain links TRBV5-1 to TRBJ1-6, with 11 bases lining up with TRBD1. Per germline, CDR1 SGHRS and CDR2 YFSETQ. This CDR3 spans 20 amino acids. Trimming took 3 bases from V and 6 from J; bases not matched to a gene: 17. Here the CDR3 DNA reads TGCGCCAGCAGCTATACCCTCGTACGGTGGACAGGGGGCACTAATTCACCCCTCCACTTT. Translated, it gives CASSYTLVRWTGGTNSPLHF.

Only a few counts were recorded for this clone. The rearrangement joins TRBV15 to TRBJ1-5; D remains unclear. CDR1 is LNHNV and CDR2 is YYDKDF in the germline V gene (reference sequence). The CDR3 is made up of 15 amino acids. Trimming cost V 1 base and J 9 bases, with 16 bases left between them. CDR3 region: CATSRVPTEDGPQHF. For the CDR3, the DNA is TGTGCCACCAGCAGAGTTCCGACGGAAGATGGGCCCCAGCATTTT.

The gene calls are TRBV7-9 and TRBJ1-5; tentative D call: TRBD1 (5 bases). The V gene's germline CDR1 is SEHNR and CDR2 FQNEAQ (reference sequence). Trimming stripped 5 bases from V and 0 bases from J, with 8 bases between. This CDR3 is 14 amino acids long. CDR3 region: CASSADSSNQPQHF. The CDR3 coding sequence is TGTGCCAGCAGCGCCGACAGTAGCAATCAGCCCCAGCATTTT.

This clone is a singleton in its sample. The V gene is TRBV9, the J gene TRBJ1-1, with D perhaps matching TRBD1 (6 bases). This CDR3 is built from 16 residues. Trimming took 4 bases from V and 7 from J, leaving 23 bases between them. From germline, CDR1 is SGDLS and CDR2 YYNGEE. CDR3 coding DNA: TGTGCCAGCAGCTCTCACATCGGTGGGGGGGCTCATGAAGCTTTCTTT. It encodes CASSSHIGGGAHEAFF.

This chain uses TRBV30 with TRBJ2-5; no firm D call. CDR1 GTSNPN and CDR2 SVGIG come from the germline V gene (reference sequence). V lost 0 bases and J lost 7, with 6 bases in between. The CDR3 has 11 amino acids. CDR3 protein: CAWSVRGTQYF. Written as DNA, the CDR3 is TGTGCCTGGAGTGTACGAGGGACCCAGTACTTC. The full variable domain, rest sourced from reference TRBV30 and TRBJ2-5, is SQTIHQWPATLVQPVGSPLSLECTVEGTSNPNLYWYRQAAGRGLQLLFYSVGIGQISSEVPQNLSASRPQDRQFILSSKKLLLSDSGFYLCAWSVRGTQYFGPGTRLLVL.

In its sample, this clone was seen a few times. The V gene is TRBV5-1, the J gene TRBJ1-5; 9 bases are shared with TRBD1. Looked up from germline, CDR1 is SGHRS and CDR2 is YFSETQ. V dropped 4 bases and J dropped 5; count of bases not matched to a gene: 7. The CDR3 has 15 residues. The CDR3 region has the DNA TGCGCCAGCAGCCTGGGACAGGGCGGCCATCAGCCCCAGCATTTT. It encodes CASSLGQGGHQPQHF.

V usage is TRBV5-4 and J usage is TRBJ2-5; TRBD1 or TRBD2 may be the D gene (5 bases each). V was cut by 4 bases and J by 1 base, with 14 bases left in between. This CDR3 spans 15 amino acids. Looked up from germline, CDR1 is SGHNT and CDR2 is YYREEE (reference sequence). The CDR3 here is CASSPDSGIQETQYF. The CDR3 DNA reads TGTGCCAGCAGCCCCGACAGCGGAATCCAAGAGACCCAGTACTTC.

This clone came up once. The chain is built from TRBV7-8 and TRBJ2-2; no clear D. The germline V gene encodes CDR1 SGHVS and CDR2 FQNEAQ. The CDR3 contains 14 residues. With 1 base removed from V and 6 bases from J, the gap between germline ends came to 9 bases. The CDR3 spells CASSLGGWAGELFF. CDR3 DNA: TGTGCCAGCAGCTTAGGGGGTTGGGCCGGGGAGCTGTTTTTT.

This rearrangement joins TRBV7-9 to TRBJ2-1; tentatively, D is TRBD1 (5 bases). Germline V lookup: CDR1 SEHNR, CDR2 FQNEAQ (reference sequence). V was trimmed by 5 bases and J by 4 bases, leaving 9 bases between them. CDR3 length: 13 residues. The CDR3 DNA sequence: TGTGCCAGCAGCACTGACAGTTACAATGAGCAGTTCTTC. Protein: CASSTDSYNEQFF.

CDR3 sequence (DNA): TGTGCCAGCAGTTGGGGGCAGGGGAGCTACGAGCAGTACTTC. Protein sequence: CASSWGQGSYEQYF. The rearrangement uses TRBV6-2 or TRBV6-3 and TRBJ2-7; tentatively, D is TRBD1 (6 bases). Germline lookup yields CDR1 MNHEY and CDR2 SVGEGT. V dropped 4 bases and J dropped 3 bases, with 13 bases sitting between them. There are 14 residues in the CDR3.

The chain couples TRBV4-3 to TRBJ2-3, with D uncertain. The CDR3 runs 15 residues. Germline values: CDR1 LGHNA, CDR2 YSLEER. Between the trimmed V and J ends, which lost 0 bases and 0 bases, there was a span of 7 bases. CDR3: CASSQDRASTDTQYF. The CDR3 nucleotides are TGCGCCAGCAGCCAAGATCGGGCTAGCACAGATACGCAGTATTTT.

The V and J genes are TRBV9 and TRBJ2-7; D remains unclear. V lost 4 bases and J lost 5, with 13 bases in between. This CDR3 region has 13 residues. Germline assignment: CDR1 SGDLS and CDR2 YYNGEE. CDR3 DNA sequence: TGTGCCAGCAGCCCAGGTGCGGTCCACGAGCAGTACTTC. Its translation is CASSPGAVHEQYF.